A single sample is the source of the 6 T cell receptor beta chains below, sequenced in a study of blood T cell repertoires in COVID-19. Data came from immunoSEQ multiplex PCR; TCRdb stores just in-frame clones and leaves some out. This sample has fewer than 110,000 clones, with about 80% found just once. The sequenced material came from peripheral blood. The receptors stem from a human donor in a cohort sampled during active COVID-19.

This clone has a single count. The chain is built from TRBV10-3 and TRBJ2-5; 8 bases line up with TRBD2. The germline V gene encodes CDR1 ENHRY and CDR2 SYGVKD. V lost 4 bases, J lost 0 bases, and 4 bases stayed unmatched. There are 15 residues in the CDR3. CDR3 region: CAISVGGGNQETQYF. In nucleotides, the CDR3 is TGTGCCATCAGTGTTGGCGGGGGGAACCAAGAGACCCAGTACTTC.

V and J are TRBV9 and TRBJ2-3, with unresolved D. This CDR3 is built from 15 residues. CDR1 SGDLS and CDR2 YYNGEE come from the germline V gene. Trimming shortened V by 0 bases and J by 0 bases, and 8 bases separated the two germline ends. CDR3 DNA: TGTGCCAGCAGCGTAGGAGGTTATAGCACAGATACGCAGTATTTT. This codes for CASSVGGYSTDTQYF.

The chain links TRBV2 to TRBJ1-2; D gene ambiguous. Germline V gives CDR1 SNHLY, CDR2 FYNNEI. The CDR3 is made up of 12 amino acids. V lost 8 bases, J lost 8 bases, and 15 bases lay in between. The CDR3 here is CASWSRFGGYTF. In DNA form, the CDR3 reads TGTGCCAGCTGGTCCAGGTTTGGCGGCTACACCTTC.

The rearrangement links TRBV6-6 to TRBJ1-5, with D tentatively TRBD1 (6 bases). The CDR3 consists of 15 residues. Germline CDR1 reads MNHNY; CDR2 reads SVGAGI (reference sequence). V was trimmed by 7 bases and J by 2 bases, leaving 15 bases between them. The CDR3 bases are TGTGCCAGCACCTCACAGGGTTTTGGCAATCAGCCCCAGCATTTT. Protein product: CASTSQGFGNQPQHF.

The chain has TRBV5-1 and TRBJ2-1, with 8 bases lining up with TRBD2. V dropped 1 base and J dropped 4; count of bases not matched to a gene: 7. Per the germline V gene, CDR1 is SGHRS and CDR2 is YFSETQ. The CDR3 totals 16 residues. CDR3 region: CASSLRAGGPYNEQFF. For the CDR3, the DNA is TGCGCCAGCAGCTTGAGGGCGGGGGGCCCTTACAATGAGCAGTTCTTC. The full variable domain, with the rest looked up from reference TRBV5-1 and TRBJ2-1, is KAGVTQTPRYLIKTRGQQVTLSCSPISGHRSVSWYQQTPGQGLQFLFEYFSETQRNKGNFPGRFSGRQFSNSRSEMNVSTLELGDSALYLCASSLRAGGPYNEQFFGPGTRLTVL.

V usage is TRBV19 and J usage is TRBJ1-3; no definite D call. V was shortened by 5 bases and J by 4 bases, with 12 bases between the two germline ends. CDR3 size: 14 residues. The V gene's germline CDR1 is LNHDA and CDR2 SQIVND (reference sequence). CDR3: CASSSAGSGNTIYF. The CDR3 coding sequence is TGTGCCAGTAGTTCGGCGGGTTCAGGAAACACCATATATTTT.